This T cell receptor (beta chain) is from a study of cytomegalovirus exposure and HLA in healthy donors. Germline loops: CDR1 SGHRS, CDR2 YFSETQ. The CDR3 is made up of 15 amino acids. The junction had 5 bases not matched to a gene; V was cut back by 6 bases and J by 4 bases. Amplification used 60 Vbeta primers and 13 Jbeta primers. The method was immunoSEQ multiplex PCR; TCRdb's version includes in-frame clones alone and lacks a portion of them. The table has fewer than 150,000 clones, over 65% seen once. The chain links TRBV5-1 to TRBJ2-3, with 13 bases fitting TRBD2. The clonotype comes from a middle-aged woman in good health and CMV-seropositive. Specimen: PBMCs. In DNA form, the CDR3 reads TGCGCCAGCACCGGGACTAGCGGGAAAGCAGATACGCAGTATTTT. Its translation is CASTGTSGKADTQYF. Together with reference TRBV5-1 and TRBJ2-3, the CDR3 gives the full variable domain: KAGVTQTPRYLIKTRGQQVTLSCSPISGHRSVSWYQQTPGQGLQFLFEYFSETQRNKGNFPGRFSGRQFSNSRSEMNVSTLELGDSALYLCASTGTSGKADTQYFGPGTRLTVL.